This TCR beta chain was observed in a study of shared clonotypes between healthy human individuals. Study-level points and caveats: Generation probabilities were higher for clonotypes shared across all four sorted-subset donors than for unshared ones.

The assay ran at deep level. An approximately 200 ng quantity of DNA, some 30,000 T cell genomes, went into the sorted-subset replicate PCRs. The method was immunoSEQ multiplex PCR; TCRdb's version includes in-frame clones alone and lacks a portion of them. There are under 850,000 clones in the sample; about 91% occur only once, and approximately 25% lies in the top ten. Deletions cut 5 bases from V and 2 bases from J, with 17 bases between. The length of the CDR3 is 16 residues. In germline, CDR1 is MNHEY, CDR2 SMNVEV (reference sequence). It was CD45RO-negative cells, positively selected for CCR7, that made up naive CD8 cells, with terminally differentiated effector memory CD45RA+ cells excluded. On this clone itself: Its antigen is as yet unknown.

This receptor was obtained from a man younger than 40 in good health. Source material: naive CD8+ T cells sorted from blood. This chain joins TRBV27 and TRBJ2-3, with D perhaps TRBD2 (6 bases). The CDR3 region is CASSPRVADHTDTQYF. CDR3 sequence (DNA): TGTGCCAGCAGTCCCCGGGTAGCGGATCACACAGATACGCAGTATTTT.